The 16 T cell receptor beta chains given below trace back to one sample, sequenced in a study of cytomegalovirus exposure and HLA in healthy donors. Clones were sequenced by immunoSEQ multiplex PCR, and TCRdb holds only the in-frame ones, with some missing. The data hold 150,000 to 200,000 clones, with roughly 80% observed a single time. Sequences were obtained from PBMCs. All receptors derive from a man aged 25-45 years in good health and CMV-seropositive.

This clone has a handful of counts. The V and J genes are TRBV18 and TRBJ1-1, with D possibly matching TRBD1 (5 bases). Germline V gives CDR1 KGHSH, CDR2 LQKENI. The CDR3 extends over 12 amino acids. V was pared by 4 bases and J by 3 bases, with 6 bases between. Written as DNA, the CDR3 is TGTGCCAGCTCACTAGGGGACACTGAAGCTTTCTTT. This sequence encodes CASSLGDTEAFF.

V is TRBV19 and J is TRBJ2-7; TRBD1 is a possible D gene (7 bases). The germline V and J ends were trimmed by 4 bases and 0 bases, with 10 bases remaining between them. Germline V gene data show CDR1 as LNHDA and CDR2 as SQIVND (reference sequence). The CDR3 consists of 14 residues. The CDR3: CASSTGGSSYEQYF. The CDR3 DNA follows: TGTGCCAGTAGTACAGGGGGGAGCTCCTACGAGCAGTACTTC.

This sequence joins TRBV6-6 and TRBJ2-7; D is uncertain. The germline V gene has CDR1 MNHNY and CDR2 SVGAGI (reference sequence). Trimming stripped 7 bases from V and 4 bases from J, with 11 bases between. CDR3 size: 12 residues. CDR3 coding DNA: TGTGCCAGCACGTACCGGTGGTACGAGCAGTACTTC. Protein product: CASTYRWYEQYF.

The V call is TRBV7-2, the J call TRBJ2-3, with D perhaps TRBD2 (5 bases). Per germline, CDR1 SGHTA and CDR2 FQGNSA. Trimming removed 4 bases from V and 4 bases from J, with 18 bases in between. This CDR3 is built from 16 residues. The CDR3 is CASSWAPGNMADTQYF. For the CDR3, the DNA is TGTGCCAGCAGCTGGGCTCCGGGGAATATGGCAGATACGCAGTATTTT.

The chain uses TRBV27 and TRBJ1-1; the match to TRBD1 covers 9 bases. Germline-derived CDR1 and CDR2 are MNHEY and SMNVEV (reference sequence). The CDR3 is made up of 16 amino acids. With 5 bases clipped from V and 2 bases from J, the junction kept 9 bases outside the gene matches. CDR3: CASSAGQGRANTEAFF. For the CDR3, the DNA is TGTGCCAGCAGTGCCGGACAGGGGAGGGCTAACACTGAAGCTTTCTTT.

V is TRBV29-1 and J is TRBJ1-1; 7 bases line up with TRBD1. V trimming: 7 bases; J trimming: 1 base; junction bases outside the gene matches: 6. There are 13 residues in the CDR3. Per the germline V gene, CDR1 is SQVTM and CDR2 is ANQGSEA. The DNA of the CDR3 is TGCAGCGGGAGGGGGCGGGGGAACACTGAAGCTTTCTTT. As protein: CSGRGRGNTEAFF.

The CDR3: CASSPWANNEQFF. The CDR3 region has the DNA TGCGCCAGCAGCCCCTGGGCCAACAATGAGCAGTTCTTC. J is TRBJ2-1 and V is TRBV4-1; D is uncertain. Per the germline V gene, CDR1 is MGHRA and CDR2 is YSYEKL. CDR3 size: 13 residues. Trimming shortened V by 4 bases and J by 5 bases, and 9 bases separated the two germline ends.

This chain uses TRBV9 with TRBJ1-2; D is possibly TRBD1 (6 bases). Germline V gives CDR1 SGDLS, CDR2 YYNGEE. Between the trimmed V and J ends, which lost 0 bases and 8 bases, there was a span of 17 bases. The CDR3 is made up of 15 amino acids. CDR3 amino acids: CASSVGVDSKGGYTF. CDR3 nucleotides: TGTGCCAGCAGCGTAGGGGTGGACAGTAAGGGGGGCTACACCTTC.

The chain carries TRBV28 and TRBJ1-5, with 7 bases that match TRBD1. V shed 5 bases and J 6 bases; nucleotides not matched to a gene: 7. This CDR3 region has 14 residues. The germline V gene encodes CDR1 MDHEN and CDR2 SYDVKM. The CDR3 spells CASSLGGAGQPQHF. CDR3 nucleotide sequence: TGTGCCAGCAGTCTAGGGGGCGCAGGTCAGCCCCAGCATTTT.

V usage is TRBV9 and J usage is TRBJ2-7; 10 nucleotides agree with TRBD1. This CDR3 is 14 amino acids long. Germline CDR1 SGDLS, CDR2 YYNGEE. V lost 7 bases and J lost 4; bases outside the gene matches: 8. CDR3 DNA: TGTGCCAGCGCCAGAGGACAGGGGGGTTACGAGCAGTACTTC. It codes for CASARGQGGYEQYF.

V gene TRBV14 combines with J gene TRBJ1-6; no firm D call. Deletions cut 0 bases from V and 10 bases from J, with 13 bases between. CDR1 is SGHDN, CDR2 FVKESK, per germline. The CDR3 has 15 amino acids. The CDR3 spells CASSQDGRFWSPLHF. The DNA for the CDR3 is TGTGCCAGCAGCCAAGATGGCAGGTTTTGGTCACCCCTCCACTTT.

About this clone: Mismatch with germline at one junction end may stem from a read error. The chain combines TRBV7-7 with TRBJ2-3, with D possibly matching TRBD2 (5 bases). The germline V gene encodes CDR1 SSHAT and CDR2 FNYEAQ (reference sequence). The CDR3 is 14 residues long. The CDR3 DNA is TGTGCTAGCACTCGACTAATTAGCACAGATACGCAGTATTTT. Protein sequence: CASTRLISTDTQYF.

This clone came up once. The chain carries TRBV5-1 and TRBJ2-7; 11 bases are shared with TRBD1. The J segment lost 4 bases and the V segment lost 7 bases, leaving 10 bases of the junction unmatched. The CDR3 contains 15 residues. Germline lookup yields CDR1 SGHRS and CDR2 YFSETQ. The CDR3 coding sequence is TGCGCCAGCGCTTCCCCGGGACAGGGGGTATACGAGCAGTACTTC. Its protein product is CASASPGQGVYEQYF.

The rearrangement joins TRBV18 to TRBJ2-2, with D perhaps matching TRBD2 (6 bases). V dropped 0 bases and J dropped 1 base, with 9 bases sitting between them. Germline loops: CDR1 KGHSH, CDR2 LQKENI. The CDR3 consists of 16 residues. CDR3 coding DNA: TGTGCCAGCTCACCACCGATGGGGGGGAACACCGGGGAGCTGTTTTTT. Protein product: CASSPPMGGNTGELFF.

This chain joins TRBV2 and TRBJ2-7, with D maybe TRBD1 (6 bases). Germline-derived CDR1 and CDR2 are SNHLY and FYNNEI. The CDR3 runs 12 residues. Trimming shortened V by 6 bases and J by 4 bases, and 10 bases separated the two germline ends. CDR3 loop: CASRRQEYEQYF. CDR3 nucleotide sequence: TGTGCCAGCAGGCGACAGGAGTACGAGCAGTACTTC.

DNA of the CDR3: TGTGCCAGCAGCCCCCCTAACTCGGGGGCTGAAGCTTTCTTT. It codes for CASSPPNSGAEAFF. The chain carries TRBV9 and TRBJ1-1, with D possibly TRBD1 on 5 matching bases. The germline CDR1 and CDR2 sequences are SGDLS and YYNGEE. Trimming left V 4 bases short and J 6 bases short, with 16 bases between. The CDR3 runs 14 residues.